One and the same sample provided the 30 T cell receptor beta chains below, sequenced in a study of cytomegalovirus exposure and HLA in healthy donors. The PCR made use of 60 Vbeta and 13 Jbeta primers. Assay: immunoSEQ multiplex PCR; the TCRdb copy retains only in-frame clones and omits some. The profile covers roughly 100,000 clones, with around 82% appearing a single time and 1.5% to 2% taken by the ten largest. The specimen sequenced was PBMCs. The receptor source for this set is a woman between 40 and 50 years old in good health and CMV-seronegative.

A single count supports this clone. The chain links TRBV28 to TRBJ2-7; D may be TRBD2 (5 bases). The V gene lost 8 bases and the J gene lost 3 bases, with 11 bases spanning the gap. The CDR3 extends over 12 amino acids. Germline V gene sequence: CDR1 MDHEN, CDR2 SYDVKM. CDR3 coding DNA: TGTGCCAGCGAGGGTACACTCTACGAGCAGTACTTC. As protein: CASEGTLYEQYF.

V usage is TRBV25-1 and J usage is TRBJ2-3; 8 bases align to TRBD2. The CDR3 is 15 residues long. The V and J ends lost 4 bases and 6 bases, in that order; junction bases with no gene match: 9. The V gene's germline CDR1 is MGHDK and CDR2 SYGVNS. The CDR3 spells CASSGAGLVSDTQYF. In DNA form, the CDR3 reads TGTGCCAGCAGTGGGGCGGGACTAGTATCCGATACGCAGTATTTT. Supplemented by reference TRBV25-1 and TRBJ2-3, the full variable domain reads EADIYQTPRYLVIGTGKKITLECSQTMGHDKMYWYQQDPGMELHLIHYSYGVNSTEKGDLSSESTVSRIRTEHFPLTLESARPSHTSQYLCASSGAGLVSDTQYFGPGTRLTVL.

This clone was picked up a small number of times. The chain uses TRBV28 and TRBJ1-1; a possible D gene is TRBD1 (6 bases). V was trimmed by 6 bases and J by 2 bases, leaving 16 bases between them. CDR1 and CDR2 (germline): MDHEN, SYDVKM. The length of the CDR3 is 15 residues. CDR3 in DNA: TGTGCCAGCAGATTTAGAGGACAGTTTAACACTGAAGCTTTCTTT. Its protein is CASRFRGQFNTEAFF.

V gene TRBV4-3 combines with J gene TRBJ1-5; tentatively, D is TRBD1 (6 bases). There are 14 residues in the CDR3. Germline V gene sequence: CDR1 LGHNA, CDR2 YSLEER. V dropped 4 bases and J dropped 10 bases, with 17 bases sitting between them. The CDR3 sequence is CASSPGRDISPQHF. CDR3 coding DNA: TGCGCCAGCAGCCCCGGACGGGACATCAGCCCCCAGCATTTT.

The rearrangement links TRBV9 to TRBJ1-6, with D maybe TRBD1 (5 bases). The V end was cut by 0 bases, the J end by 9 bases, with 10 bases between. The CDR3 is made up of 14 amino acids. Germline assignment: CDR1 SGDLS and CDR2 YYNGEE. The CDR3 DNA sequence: TGTGCCAGCAGCGTAGGGCAGGGTGGTTCACCCCTCCACTTT. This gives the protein CASSVGQGGSPLHF.

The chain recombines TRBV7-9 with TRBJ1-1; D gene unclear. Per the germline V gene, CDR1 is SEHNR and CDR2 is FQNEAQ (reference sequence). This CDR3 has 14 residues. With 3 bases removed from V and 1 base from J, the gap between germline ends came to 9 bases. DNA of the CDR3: TGTGCCAGCAGCTTGGGTACAGCGAACACTGAAGCTTTCTTT. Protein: CASSLGTANTEAFF.

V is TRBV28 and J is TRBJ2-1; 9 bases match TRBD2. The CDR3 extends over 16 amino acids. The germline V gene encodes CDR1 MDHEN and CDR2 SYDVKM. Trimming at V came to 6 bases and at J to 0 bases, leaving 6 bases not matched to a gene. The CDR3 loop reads CASRPSGRSSYNEQFF. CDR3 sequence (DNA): TGTGCCAGCAGACCCAGCGGGAGGAGCTCCTACAATGAGCAGTTCTTC.

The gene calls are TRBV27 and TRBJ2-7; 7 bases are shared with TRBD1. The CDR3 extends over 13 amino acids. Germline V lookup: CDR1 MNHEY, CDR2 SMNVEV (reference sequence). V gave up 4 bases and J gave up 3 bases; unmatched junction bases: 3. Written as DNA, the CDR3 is TGTGCCAGCAGTTCGGGACAGAGCTACGAGCAGTACTTC. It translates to CASSSGQSYEQYF.

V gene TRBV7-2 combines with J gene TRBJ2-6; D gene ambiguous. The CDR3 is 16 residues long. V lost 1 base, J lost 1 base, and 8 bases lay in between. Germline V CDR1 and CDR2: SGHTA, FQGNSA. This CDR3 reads CASSLDTGSGANVLTF. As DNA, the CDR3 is TGTGCCAGCAGCTTAGATACCGGGTCTGGGGCCAACGTCCTGACTTTC.

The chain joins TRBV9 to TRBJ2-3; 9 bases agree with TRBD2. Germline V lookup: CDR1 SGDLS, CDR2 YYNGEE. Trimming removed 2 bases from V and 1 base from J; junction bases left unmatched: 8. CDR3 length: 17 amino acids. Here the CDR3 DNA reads TGTGCCAGCAGCGTGGGCGGGAGGGCCGGGGGCACAGATACGCAGTATTTT. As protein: CASSVGGRAGGTDTQYF. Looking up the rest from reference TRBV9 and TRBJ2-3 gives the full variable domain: DSGVTQTPKHLITATGQRVTLRCSPRSGDLSVYWYQQSLDQGLQFLIQYYNGEERAKGNILERFSAQQFPDLHSELNLSSLELGDSALYFCASSVGGRAGGTDTQYFGPGTRLTVL.

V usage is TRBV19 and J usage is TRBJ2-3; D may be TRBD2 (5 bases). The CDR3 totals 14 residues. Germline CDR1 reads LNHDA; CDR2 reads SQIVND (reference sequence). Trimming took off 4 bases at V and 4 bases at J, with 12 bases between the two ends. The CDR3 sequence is CASSTYEGPDTQYF. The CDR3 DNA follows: TGTGCCAGTAGTACTTATGAGGGCCCAGATACGCAGTATTTT.

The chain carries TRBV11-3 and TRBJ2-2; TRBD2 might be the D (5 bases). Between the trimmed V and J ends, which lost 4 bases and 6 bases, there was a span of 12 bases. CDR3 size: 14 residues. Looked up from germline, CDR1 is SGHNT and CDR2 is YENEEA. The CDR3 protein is CASSSRSSPGELFF. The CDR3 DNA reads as TGTGCCAGCAGCTCCCGCTCTAGCCCCGGGGAGCTGTTTTTT.

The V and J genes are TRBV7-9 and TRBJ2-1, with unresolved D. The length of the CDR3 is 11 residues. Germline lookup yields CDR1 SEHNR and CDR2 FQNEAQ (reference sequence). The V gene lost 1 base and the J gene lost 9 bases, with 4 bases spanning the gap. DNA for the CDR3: TGTGCCAGCAGCTTAGTCGGTGAGCAGTTCTTC. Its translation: CASSLVGEQFF.

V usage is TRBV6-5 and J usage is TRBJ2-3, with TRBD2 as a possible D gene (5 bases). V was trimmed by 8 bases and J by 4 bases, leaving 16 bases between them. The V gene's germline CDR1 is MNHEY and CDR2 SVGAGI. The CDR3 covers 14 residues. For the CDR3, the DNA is TGTGCCAGCGGGATTAATCGGGGAGCAGATACGCAGTATTTT. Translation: CASGINRGADTQYF.

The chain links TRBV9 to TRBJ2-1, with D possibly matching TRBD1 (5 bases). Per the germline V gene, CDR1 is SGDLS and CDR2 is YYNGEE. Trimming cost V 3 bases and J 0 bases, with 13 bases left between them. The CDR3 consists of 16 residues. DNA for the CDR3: TGTGCCAGCAGCGCTGAGAACAGGACCTCCTACAATGAGCAGTTCTTC. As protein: CASSAENRTSYNEQFF.

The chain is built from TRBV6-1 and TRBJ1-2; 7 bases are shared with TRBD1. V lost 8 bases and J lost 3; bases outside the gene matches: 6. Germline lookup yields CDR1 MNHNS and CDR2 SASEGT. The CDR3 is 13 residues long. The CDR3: CASPGQGDYGYTF. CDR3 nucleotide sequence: TGTGCCAGCCCCGGTCAGGGGGACTATGGCTACACCTTC.

CDR3 loop: CASQLNRDSYEQYF. The CDR3 bases are TGTGCCAGTCAGCTTAACAGGGACTCCTACGAGCAGTACTTC. V gene TRBV19 combines with J gene TRBJ2-7, with D tentatively TRBD1 (6 bases). The germline CDR1 and CDR2 sequences are LNHDA and SQIVND (reference sequence). The V end lost 8 bases, the J end lost 0 bases, and 14 bases lay between the germline ends. The CDR3 has 14 amino acids.

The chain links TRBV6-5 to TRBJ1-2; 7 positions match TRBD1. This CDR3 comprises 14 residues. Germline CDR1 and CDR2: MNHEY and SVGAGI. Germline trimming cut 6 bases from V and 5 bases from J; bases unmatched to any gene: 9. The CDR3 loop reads CASRSEGARYGYTF. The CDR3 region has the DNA TGTGCCAGCAGGTCCGAGGGGGCTCGTTATGGCTACACCTTC.

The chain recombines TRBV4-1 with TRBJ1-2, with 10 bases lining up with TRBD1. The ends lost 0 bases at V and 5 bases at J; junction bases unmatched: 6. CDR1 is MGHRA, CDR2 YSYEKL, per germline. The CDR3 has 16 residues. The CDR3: CASSQDRDRGTYGYTF. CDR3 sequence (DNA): TGCGCCAGCAGCCAAGATCGGGACAGGGGTACATATGGCTACACCTTC.

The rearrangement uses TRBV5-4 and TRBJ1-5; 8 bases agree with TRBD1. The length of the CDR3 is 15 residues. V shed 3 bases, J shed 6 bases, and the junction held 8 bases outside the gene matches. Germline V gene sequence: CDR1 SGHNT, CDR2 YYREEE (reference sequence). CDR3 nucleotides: TGTGCCAGCAGCTCAGGCGGACAGGGAGCTCAGCCCCAGCATTTT. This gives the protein CASSSGGQGAQPQHF.

CDR3 residues: CASSPFAIPLLRDRDLANYGYTF. The CDR3 DNA follows: TGCGCCAGCAGCCCCTTCGCCATACCCCTCCTCCGGGACAGGGATTTAGCTAACTATGGCTACACCTTC. This rearrangement joins TRBV5-1 to TRBJ1-2, with TRBD1 identical over 9 bases. Germline V gives CDR1 SGHRS, CDR2 YFSETQ. CDR3 length: 23 residues. Losses at the gene ends were 4 bases for V and 0 bases for J; bases not matched to a gene: 28. The whole variable domain, remainder taken from reference TRBV5-1 and TRBJ1-2, is KAGVTQTPRYLIKTRGQQVTLSCSPISGHRSVSWYQQTPGQGLQFLFEYFSETQRNKGNFPGRFSGRQFSNSRSEMNVSTLELGDSALYLCASSPFAIPLLRDRDLANYGYTFGSGTRLTVV.

The CDR3 DNA is TGTGCCAGCAGCTTACGGGGGAGCCTTAATGAAAAACTGTTTTTT. As protein: CASSLRGSLNEKLFF. This rearrangement joins TRBV13 to TRBJ1-4; weak D call: TRBD1 (5 bases). The CDR3 sequence is 15 residues long. The germline V gene has CDR1 PRHDT and CDR2 FYEKMQ (reference sequence). The V and J ends lost 2 bases and 4 bases respectively, with 11 bases between them.

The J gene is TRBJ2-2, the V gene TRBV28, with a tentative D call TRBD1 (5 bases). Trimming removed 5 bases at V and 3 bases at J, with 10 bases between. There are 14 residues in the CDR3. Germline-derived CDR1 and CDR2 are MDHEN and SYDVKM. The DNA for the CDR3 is TGTGCCAGCAGTCCTCGACAGTACACCGGGGAGCTGTTTTTT. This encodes CASSPRQYTGELFF.

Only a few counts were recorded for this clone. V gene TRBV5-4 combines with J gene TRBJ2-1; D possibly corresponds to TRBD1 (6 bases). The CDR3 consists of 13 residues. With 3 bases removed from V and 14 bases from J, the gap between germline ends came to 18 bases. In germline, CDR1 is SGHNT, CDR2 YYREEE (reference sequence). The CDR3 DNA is TGTGCCAGCAGCTCGGCGACAGGAACAGACGAGTTCTTC. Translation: CASSSATGTDEFF.

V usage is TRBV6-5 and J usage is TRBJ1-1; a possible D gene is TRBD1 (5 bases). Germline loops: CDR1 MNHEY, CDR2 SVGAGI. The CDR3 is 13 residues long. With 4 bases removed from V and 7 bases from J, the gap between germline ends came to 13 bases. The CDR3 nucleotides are TGTGCCAGCAGTTTGCAGGGAAGGGGTGAAGCTTTCTTT. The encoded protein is CASSLQGRGEAFF.

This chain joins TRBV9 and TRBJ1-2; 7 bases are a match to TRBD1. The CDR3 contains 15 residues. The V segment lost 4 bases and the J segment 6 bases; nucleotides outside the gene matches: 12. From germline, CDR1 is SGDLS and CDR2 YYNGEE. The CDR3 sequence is CASSQTGGGADGYTF. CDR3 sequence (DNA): TGTGCCAGCAGCCAGACTGGAGGGGGCGCTGATGGCTACACCTTC. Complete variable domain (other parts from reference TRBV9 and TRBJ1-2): DSGVTQTPKHLITATGQRVTLRCSPRSGDLSVYWYQQSLDQGLQFLIQYYNGEERAKGNILERFSAQQFPDLHSELNLSSLELGDSALYFCASSQTGGGADGYTFGSGTRLTVV.

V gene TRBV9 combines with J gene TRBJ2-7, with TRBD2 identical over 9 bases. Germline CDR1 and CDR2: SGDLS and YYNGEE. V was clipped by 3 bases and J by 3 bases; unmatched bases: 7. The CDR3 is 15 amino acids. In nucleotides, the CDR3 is TGTGCCAGCAGCGCCGGTAGCGGGAGACACTACGAGCAGTACTTC. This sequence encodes CASSAGSGRHYEQYF.

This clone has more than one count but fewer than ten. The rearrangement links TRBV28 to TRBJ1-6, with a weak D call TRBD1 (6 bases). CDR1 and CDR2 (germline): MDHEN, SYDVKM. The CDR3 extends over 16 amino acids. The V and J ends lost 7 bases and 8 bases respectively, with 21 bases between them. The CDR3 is CASTLGVDSQDSPLHF. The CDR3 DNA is TGTGCCAGCACCCTGGGGGTGGACAGCCAGGATTCACCCCTCCACTTT.

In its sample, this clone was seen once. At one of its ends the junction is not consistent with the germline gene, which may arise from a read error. The CDR3 sequence is CSSNRGGRDGYTF. The CDR3 nucleotides are TGTTCCAGCAACCGTGGGGGCAGGGATGGCTACACCTTC. The chain employs TRBV7-9 and TRBJ1-2; D may be TRBD1 (6 bases). CDR3 size: 13 residues. CDR1 is SEHNR, CDR2 FQNEAQ, per germline (reference sequence).

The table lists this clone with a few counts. CDR3 residues: CASSPWTGPNQPQHF. As DNA, the CDR3 is TGTGCCAGCTCACCATGGACAGGCCCCAATCAGCCCCAGCATTTT. J is TRBJ1-5 and V is TRBV18; TRBD1 agrees at 7 bases. Germline CDR1 is KGHSH and CDR2 is LQKENI. CDR3 size: 15 residues. Unmatched junction bases numbered 4, after V lost 2 bases and J lost 3 bases.